A selection of T cell receptor beta chains follows, all from one sample in a study of cytomegalovirus exposure and HLA in healthy donors. Repertoires were generated with immunoSEQ multiplex PCR, while TCRdb's copy carries only in-frame clones and drops some. The sample comprises fewer than 100,000 clones, 70% to 80% of which are singletons, and approximately 8% rests with the top ten. The sample consisted of PBMCs. The source is a female donor in good health and CMV-seronegative. CDR3s leave out the opening cysteine and the closing phenylalanine or tryptophan. A D gene is named only where the DNA matches it firmly.

d_gene	v_gene	CDR3aa
NA	TRBV29-1	SVGRGDTEAF
TRBD2	TRBV23-1	ASSRPRTSGRVFSYNEQF
TRBD1	TRBV6-5	ASFNPDRGEAF
NA	TRBV2	ASSRSPNQPQH
NA	TRBV5-6	ASSPSPEAAGGYT
NA	TRBV6-1	ASRSGHRSSYEQY
TRBD1	TRBV19	ASSTGQGDTEAF
NA	TRBV14	ASSQFPINFSYNEQF
TRBD1	TRBV4-1	ASSQDIGQGARNEQF
NA	TRBV19	ASSIRGNEQY
NA	TRBV5-1	ASGPGDTNEKLF
NA	TRBV30	AWSGAGVRAF
NA	TRBV5-6	ASSSRGSLVYGYT
TRBD2	TRBV28	ASSLGLAGDEQF
TRBD1	TRBV5-4	ASSPGTGGYEQY
TRBD2	TRBV5-1	ASAGDFYNEQF
NA	TRBV19	ASSIYGNEEQY
NA	TRBV9	ASSVGLGASTGTGELF
NA	TRBV28	ASSRPLGGGGADTQY
TRBD1	TRBV28	ASSFGQAYYGYT
TRBD2	TRBV7-8	ASSRERSYNEQF
NA	TRBV6-5	ASSYSLDQPQH
TRBD2	TRBV28	ASSRGTSGTSTDTQY
NA	TRBV5-1	ASTLAWGAYNEQF
TRBD1	TRBV19	ASMKVWGQGNTPGYNEQF
NA	TRBV18	ASSPRRDKSGNTIY
NA	TRBV9	ASSVGLIPLTSSRGLWDNEQF
TRBD1	TRBV27	ASSPIPGQGRSNQPQH
NA	TRBV9	ASSEGGDPSSYEQY
TRBD1	TRBV15	ATSRDRSRGYTTNEKLF
NA	TRBV2	ASSGLKEQF
TRBD1	TRBV6-5	ASSPTGEYGYT
NA	TRBV7-7	ASSPGSSSGNTIY
NA	TRBV28	ASSSRLVQPQH
NA	TRBV7-9	ASSPQGLFSGNTIY
TRBD1	TRBV14	ASSRDRLSNNEQF
TRBD2	TRBV7-3	ASSEPAGGPHEQY
NA	TRBV6-5	ASSPGGASWGYT
NA	TRBV5-1	TSSLVLSGELF
TRBD1	TRBV5-4	ASSSDTGTGALKTQY
NA	TRBV7-3	ASSLSRGSGELF
NA	TRBV10-3	AATGTLNADTQY
TRBD1	TRBV2	ASQPGDRTYEQY
NA	TRBV4-1	ASSQGGGFEAF
NA	TRBV2	ASGRTLNQPQH
NA	TRBV7-2	ASSPQTGRDYT
TRBD1	TRBV7-2	ASSFGQGNTEAF